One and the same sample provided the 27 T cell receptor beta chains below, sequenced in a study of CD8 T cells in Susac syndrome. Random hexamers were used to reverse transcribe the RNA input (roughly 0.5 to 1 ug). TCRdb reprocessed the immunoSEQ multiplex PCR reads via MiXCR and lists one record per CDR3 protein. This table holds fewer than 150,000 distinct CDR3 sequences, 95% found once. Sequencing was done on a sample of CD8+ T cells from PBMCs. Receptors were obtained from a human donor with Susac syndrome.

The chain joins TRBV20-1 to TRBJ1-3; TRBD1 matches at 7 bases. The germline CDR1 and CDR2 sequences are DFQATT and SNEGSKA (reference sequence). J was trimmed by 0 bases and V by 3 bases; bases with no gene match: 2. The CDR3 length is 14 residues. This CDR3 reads CSASRTGSGNTIYF. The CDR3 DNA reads TGCAGTGCTAGCCGGACAGGCTCTGGAAACACCATATATTTT.

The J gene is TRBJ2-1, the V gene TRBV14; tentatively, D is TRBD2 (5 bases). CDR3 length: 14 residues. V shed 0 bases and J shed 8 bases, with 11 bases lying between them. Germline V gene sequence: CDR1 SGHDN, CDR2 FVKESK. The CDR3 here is CASSQDIPGDEQFF. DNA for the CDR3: TGTGCCAGCAGCCAAGATATCCCCGGGGATGAGCAGTTCTTC.

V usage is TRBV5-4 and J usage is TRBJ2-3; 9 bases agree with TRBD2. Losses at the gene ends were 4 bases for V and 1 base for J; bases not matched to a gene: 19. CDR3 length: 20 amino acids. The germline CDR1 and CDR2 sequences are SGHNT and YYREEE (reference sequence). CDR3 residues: CASSTDVRPSGNEGTDTQYF. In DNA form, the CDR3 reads TGTGCCAGCAGCACCGACGTTCGACCTAGCGGGAACGAGGGCACAGATACGCAGTATTTT.

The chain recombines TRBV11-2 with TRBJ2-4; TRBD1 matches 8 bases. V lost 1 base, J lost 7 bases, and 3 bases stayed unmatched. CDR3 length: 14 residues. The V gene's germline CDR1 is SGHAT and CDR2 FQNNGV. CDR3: CASSLVQGANIQYF. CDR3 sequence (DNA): TGTGCCAGCAGCTTAGTTCAGGGGGCGAACATTCAGTACTTC. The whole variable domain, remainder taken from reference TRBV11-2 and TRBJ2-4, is EAGVAQSPRYKIIEKRQSVAFWCNPISGHATLYWYQQILGQGPKLLIQFQNNGVVDDSQLPKDRFSAERLKGVDSTLKIQPAKLEDSAVYLCASSLVQGANIQYFGAGTRLSVL.

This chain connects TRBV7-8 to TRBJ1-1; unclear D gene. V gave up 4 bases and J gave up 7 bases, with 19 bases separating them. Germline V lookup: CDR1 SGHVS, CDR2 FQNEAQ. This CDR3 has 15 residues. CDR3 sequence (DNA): TGTGCCAGCAGCTCATCCCGGGTCCATATAGTTGAAGCTTTCTTT. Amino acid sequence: CASSSSRVHIVEAFF.

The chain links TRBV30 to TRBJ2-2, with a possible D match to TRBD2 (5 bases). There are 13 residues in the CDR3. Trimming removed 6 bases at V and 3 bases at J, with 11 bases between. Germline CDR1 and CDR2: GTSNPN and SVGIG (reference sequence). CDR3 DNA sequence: TGTGCCTGTAAGGGAGTGGACACCGGGGAGCTGTTTTTT. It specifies CACKGVDTGELFF. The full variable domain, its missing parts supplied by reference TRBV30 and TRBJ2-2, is SQTIHQWPATLVQPVGSPLSLECTVEGTSNPNLYWYRQAAGRGLQLLFYSVGIGQISSEVPQNLSASRPQDRQFILSSKKLLLSDSGFYLCACKGVDTGELFFGEGSRLTVL.

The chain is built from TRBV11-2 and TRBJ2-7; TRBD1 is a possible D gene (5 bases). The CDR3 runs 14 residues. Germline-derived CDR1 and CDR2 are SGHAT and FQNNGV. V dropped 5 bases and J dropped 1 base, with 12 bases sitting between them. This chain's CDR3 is CASSPLRGSYEQYF. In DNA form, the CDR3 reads TGTGCCAGCAGCCCCCTTAGGGGTTCCTACGAGCAGTACTTC.

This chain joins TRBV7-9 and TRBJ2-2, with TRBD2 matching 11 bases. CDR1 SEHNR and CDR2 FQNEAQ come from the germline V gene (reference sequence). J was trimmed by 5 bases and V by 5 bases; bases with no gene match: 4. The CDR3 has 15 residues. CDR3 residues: CASSTSGSRTGELFF. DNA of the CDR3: TGTGCCAGCAGCACTAGCGGGAGTCGGACCGGGGAGCTGTTTTTT.

CDR3 residues: CASSQAFRGGQPQHF. The DNA of the CDR3 is TGCGCCAGCAGCCAAGCTTTCAGGGGGGGTCAGCCCCAGCATTTT. V usage is TRBV4-1 and J usage is TRBJ1-5; 7 nucleotides align to TRBD1. The germline gives CDR1 MGHRA, CDR2 YSYEKL. The V and J ends lost 1 base and 6 bases, in that order; junction bases with no gene match: 6. The CDR3 has 15 residues.

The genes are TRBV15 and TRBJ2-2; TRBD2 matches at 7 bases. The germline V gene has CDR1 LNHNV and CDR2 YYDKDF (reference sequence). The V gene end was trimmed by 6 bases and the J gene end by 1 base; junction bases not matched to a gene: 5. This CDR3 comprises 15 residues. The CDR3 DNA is TGTGCCACCAGTGTGAGCGGGAAGAACACCGGGGAGCTGTTTTTT. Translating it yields CATSVSGKNTGELFF.

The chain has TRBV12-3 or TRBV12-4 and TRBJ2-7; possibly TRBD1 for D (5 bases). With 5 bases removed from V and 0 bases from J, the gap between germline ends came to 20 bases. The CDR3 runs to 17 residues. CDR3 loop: CASSRSTGPSSSYEQYF. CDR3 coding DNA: TGTGCCAGCAGTAGGAGTACAGGTCCCTCTAGCTCCTACGAGCAGTACTTC.

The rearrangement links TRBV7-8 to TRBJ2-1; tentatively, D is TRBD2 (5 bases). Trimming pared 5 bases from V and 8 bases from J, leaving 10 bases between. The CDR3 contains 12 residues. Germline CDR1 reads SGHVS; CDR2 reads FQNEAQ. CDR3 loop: CASSETMHEQFF. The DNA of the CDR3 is TGTGCCAGCAGCGAGACTATGCATGAGCAGTTCTTC. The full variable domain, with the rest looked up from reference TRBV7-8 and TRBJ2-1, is GAGVSQSPRYKVAKRGQDVALRCDPISGHVSLFWYQQALGQGPEFLTYFQNEAQLDKSGLPSDRFFAERPEGSVSTLKIQRTQQEDSAVYLCASSETMHEQFFGPGTRLTVL.

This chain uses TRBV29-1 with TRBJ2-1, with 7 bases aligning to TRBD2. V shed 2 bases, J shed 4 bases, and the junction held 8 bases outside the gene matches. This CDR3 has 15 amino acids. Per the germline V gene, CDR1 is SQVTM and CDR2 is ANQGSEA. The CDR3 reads CSVESGDEPYNEQFF. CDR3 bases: TGCAGCGTTGAAAGCGGGGACGAGCCATACAATGAGCAGTTCTTC.

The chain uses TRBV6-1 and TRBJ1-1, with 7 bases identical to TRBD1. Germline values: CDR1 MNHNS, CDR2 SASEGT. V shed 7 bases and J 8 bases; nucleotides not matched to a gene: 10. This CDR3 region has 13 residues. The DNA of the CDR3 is TGTGCCAGCAACGGTAACAGGGGTCGCGAAGCTTTCTTT. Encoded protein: CASNGNRGREAFF.

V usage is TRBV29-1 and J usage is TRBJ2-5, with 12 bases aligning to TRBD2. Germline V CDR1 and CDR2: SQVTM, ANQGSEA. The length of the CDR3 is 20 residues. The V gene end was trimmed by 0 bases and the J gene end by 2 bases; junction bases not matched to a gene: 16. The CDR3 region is CSVEEWVELAGGFLQETQYF. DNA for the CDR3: TGCAGCGTTGAAGAGTGGGTGGAACTAGCGGGAGGTTTTCTGCAAGAGACCCAGTACTTC.

DNA for the CDR3: TGTGCCAGCAGCCCTCTGAGGTTACCAGGGACTGAAGCTTTCTTT. The encoded protein is CASSPLRLPGTEAFF. J is TRBJ1-1 and V is TRBV3-1, with a weak D call TRBD1 (5 bases). V was trimmed by 4 bases and J by 5 bases, leaving 17 bases between them. The CDR3 spans 15 residues. The germline gives CDR1 LGHDT, CDR2 YNNKEL (reference sequence). Filled out from reference TRBV3-1 and TRBJ1-1, the complete variable domain reads DTAVSQTPKYLVTQMGNDKSIKCEQNLGHDTMYWYKQDSKKFLKIMFSYNNKELIINETVPNRFSPKSPDKAHLNLHINSLELGDSAVYFCASSPLRLPGTEAFFGQGTRLTVV.

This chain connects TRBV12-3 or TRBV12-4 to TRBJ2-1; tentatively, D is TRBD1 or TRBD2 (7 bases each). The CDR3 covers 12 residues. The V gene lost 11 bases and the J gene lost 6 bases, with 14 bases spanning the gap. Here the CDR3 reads CAQGGTLNEQFF. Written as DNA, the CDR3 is TGTGCCCAGGGGGGGACGCTCAATGAGCAGTTCTTC.

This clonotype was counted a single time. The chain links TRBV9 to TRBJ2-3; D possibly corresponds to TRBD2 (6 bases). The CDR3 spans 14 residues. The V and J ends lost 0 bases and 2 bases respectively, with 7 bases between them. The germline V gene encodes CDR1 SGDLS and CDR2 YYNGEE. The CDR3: CASSVAGVTDTQYF. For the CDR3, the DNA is TGTGCCAGCAGCGTAGCGGGAGTCACAGATACGCAGTATTTT.

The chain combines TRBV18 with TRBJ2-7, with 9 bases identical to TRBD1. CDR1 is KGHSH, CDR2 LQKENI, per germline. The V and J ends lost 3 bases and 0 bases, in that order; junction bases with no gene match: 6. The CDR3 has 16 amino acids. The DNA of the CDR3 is TGTGCCAGCTCACCGGACAGGGGCTACAGCTCCTACGAGCAGTACTTC. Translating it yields CASSPDRGYSSYEQYF.

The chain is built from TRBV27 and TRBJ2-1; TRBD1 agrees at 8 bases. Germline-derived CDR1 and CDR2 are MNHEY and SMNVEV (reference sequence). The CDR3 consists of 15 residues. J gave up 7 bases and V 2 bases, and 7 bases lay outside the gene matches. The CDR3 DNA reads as TGTGCCAGCAGTTTAGTTGCAGGGGGCTCAAATGAGCAGTTCTTC. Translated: CASSLVAGGSNEQFF.

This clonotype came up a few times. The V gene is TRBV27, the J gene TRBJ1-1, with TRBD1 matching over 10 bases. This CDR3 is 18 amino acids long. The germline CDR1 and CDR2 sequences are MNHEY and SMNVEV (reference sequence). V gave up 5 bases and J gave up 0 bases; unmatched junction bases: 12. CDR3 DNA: TGTGCCAGCAGTACCAAATACCGGGACAGGGGCATGAACACTGAAGCTTTCTTT. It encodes CASSTKYRDRGMNTEAFF.

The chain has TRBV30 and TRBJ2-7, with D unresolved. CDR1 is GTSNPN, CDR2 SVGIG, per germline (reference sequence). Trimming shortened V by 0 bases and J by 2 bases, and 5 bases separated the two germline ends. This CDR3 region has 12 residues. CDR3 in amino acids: CAWSVRAYEQYF. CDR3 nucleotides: TGTGCCTGGAGTGTACGGGCCTACGAGCAGTACTTC.

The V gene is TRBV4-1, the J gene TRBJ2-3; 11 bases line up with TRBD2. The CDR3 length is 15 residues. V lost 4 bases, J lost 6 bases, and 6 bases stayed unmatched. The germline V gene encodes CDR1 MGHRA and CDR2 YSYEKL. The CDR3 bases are TGCGCCAGCAGCCCTACTAGCGGGAGCTGGGATACGCAGTATTTT. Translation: CASSPTSGSWDTQYF.

The CDR3 reads CASSPTDNYGYTF. Written as DNA, the CDR3 is TGTGCCAGCAGCCCCACGGATAACTATGGCTACACCTTC. The rearrangement joins TRBV11-3 to TRBJ1-2; D remains unclear. V was trimmed by 5 bases and J by 1 base, leaving 8 bases between them. This CDR3 region has 13 residues. Per germline, CDR1 SGHNT and CDR2 YENEEA.

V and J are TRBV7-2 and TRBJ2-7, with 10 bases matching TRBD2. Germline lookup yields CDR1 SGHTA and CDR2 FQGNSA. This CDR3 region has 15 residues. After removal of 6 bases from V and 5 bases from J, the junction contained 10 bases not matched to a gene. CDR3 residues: CASRSSGSPPHEQYF. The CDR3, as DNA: TGTGCCAGCAGGTCTAGCGGGAGCCCGCCCCACGAGCAGTACTTC.

For the CDR3, the DNA is TGTGCCATCAGGCCTACTAGCGGGACTCTAAGTGAGCAGTTCTTC. Translating it yields CAIRPTSGTLSEQFF. V and J are TRBV10-3 and TRBJ2-1, with 10 bases fitting TRBD2. The germline gives CDR1 ENHRY, CDR2 SYGVKD. Germline trimming cut 6 bases from V and 9 bases from J; bases unmatched to any gene: 11. The CDR3 is made up of 15 amino acids.

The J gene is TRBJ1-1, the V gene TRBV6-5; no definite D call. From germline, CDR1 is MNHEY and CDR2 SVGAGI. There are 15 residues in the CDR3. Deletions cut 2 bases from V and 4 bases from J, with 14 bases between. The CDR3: CASSYVAGPGTEAFF. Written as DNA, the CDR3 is TGTGCCAGCAGTTACGTGGCAGGTCCTGGCACTGAAGCTTTCTTT.